The present T cell receptor beta chain was sequenced within a study of cytomegalovirus exposure and HLA in healthy donors. Study conclusions and caveats: Reported results showed that the classifier diagnosed cytomegalovirus status with high specificity and sensitivity. Most TCR sequences proved rare, with some public TCRs found in many donors. TCR beta chains numbering 150 to 200 were designated cytomegalovirus-associated.

TCRdb's copy holds only in-frame clones and misses some; the assay was immunoSEQ multiplex PCR. The sample yields 100,000 to 150,000 clones, roughly 95% seen once. With regard to this clone: What it binds is unknown.

This TCR derives from a young man in good health and CMV-seronegative. Sequenced input: PBMCs.

In nucleotides, the CDR3 is TGTGCCAGTAGTTCGAACCACGGACAGGGAGGAGAGACCCAGTACTTC. Translation: CASSSNHGQGGETQYF. The chain recombines TRBV19 with TRBJ2-5; TRBD1 aligns across 8 bases. J lost 4 bases, V lost 5 bases, and 12 bases had no gene match. The CDR3 spans 16 residues. Germline values: CDR1 LNHDA, CDR2 SQIVND (reference sequence).